The 27 T cell receptor beta chains below come from one sample, sequenced in a study of naive and memory T cell subsets. General study points: Naive repertoires, especially CD8, held a few larger clonotypes, possibly memory cells re-expressing CD45RA.

Two oligonucleotides, mixed equimolar, formed the beta constant-region primer covering TRBC1 and TRBC2. Ligated cDNA was amplified by four rounds of PCR with nested alpha and beta constant-region primers and SP2. TCRdb re-derived calls from the UMI-ligation and nested PCR reads in MiXCR, one entry per CDR3 protein. The sample shows 130,000 to 150,000 distinct CDR3 sequences, about 20% of them seen only once. These receptors' targets are unknown. What was sequenced was naive CD4+ T cells from blood. The receptors were gathered from a human donor in good health.

This clonotype occurred many times. The genes are TRBV7-6 and TRBJ2-2; D could derive from TRBD1 or TRBD2 (5 bases each). The CDR3 length is 13 residues. Deletions cut 3 bases from V and 7 bases from J, with 9 bases between. CDR1 is SGHVS and CDR2 is FNYEAQ in the germline V gene. The CDR3 loop reads CASSLGTRGELFF. The CDR3 DNA reads as TGTGCCAGCAGCTTGGGGACCCGCGGGGAGCTGTTTTTT.

This clonotype turned up a few times. V is TRBV9 and J is TRBJ2-3; either TRBD1 or TRBD2 may fit D (6 bases each). Germline-derived CDR1 and CDR2 are SGDLS and YYNGEE. Trimming pared 3 bases from V and 9 bases from J, leaving 14 bases between. The CDR3 loop spans 13 amino acids. CDR3 sequence reads: CASSGMLGGTQYF. CDR3 nucleotide sequence: TGTGCCAGCAGCGGAATGCTAGGGGGGACGCAGTATTTT.

This clonotype has just a few counts. The V gene is TRBV9, the J gene TRBJ2-3; D is perhaps TRBD1 or TRBD2 (5 bases each). The ends were cut back, 4 bases at V and 5 bases at J, with 14 bases in the middle. The CDR3 extends over 14 amino acids. Germline values: CDR1 SGDLS, CDR2 YYNGEE. CDR3 coding DNA: TGTGCCAGCAGCCCGTGGGGGATGGGAGATACGCAGTATTTT. This gives the protein CASSPWGMGDTQYF.

The rearrangement uses TRBV29-1 and TRBJ2-1; no clear D gene. V was trimmed by 7 bases and J by 10 bases, leaving 20 bases between them. This CDR3 has 13 residues. The germline V gene has CDR1 SQVTM and CDR2 ANQGSEA. The CDR3 region is CSAKPTRPAEQFF. CDR3 nucleotide sequence: TGCAGCGCCAAGCCGACACGGCCGGCGGAGCAGTTCTTC.

This clonotype was seen a handful of times. The chain links TRBV7-2 to TRBJ2-5, with D possibly being TRBD1 (6 bases). Deletions cut 5 bases from V and 1 base from J, with 14 bases between. This CDR3 is 15 amino acids long. Germline CDR1 SGHTA, CDR2 FQGNSA. CDR3 DNA sequence: TGTGCCAGCAGCCGGGACAACCCTTCCCAAGAGACCCAGTACTTC. Its protein product is CASSRDNPSQETQYF.

There are a few counts of this clonotype. The V gene is TRBV28, the J gene TRBJ1-4; 9 bases match TRBD1. With 6 bases clipped from V and 3 bases from J, the junction kept 5 bases outside the gene matches. The CDR3 consists of 15 residues. Per the germline V gene, CDR1 is MDHEN and CDR2 is SYDVKM. Written as DNA, the CDR3 is TGTGCCAGCAGCGACGGGACAGGGCCTAATGAAAAACTGTTTTTT. Translation: CASSDGTGPNEKLFF.

The chain is built from TRBV7-3 and TRBJ2-1, with 9 positions matching TRBD2. This CDR3 is 16 amino acids long. The trim removed 0 bases at V and 8 bases at J, leaving 8 bases unmatched. Germline V gives CDR1 SGHTA, CDR2 FQGTGA. The CDR3 here is CASSLTGGRAMDEQFF. The CDR3 nucleotides are TGTGCCAGCAGCTTAACTGGCGGGAGGGCTATGGATGAGCAGTTCTTC.

J is TRBJ2-2 and V is TRBV7-9, with D perhaps TRBD1 or TRBD2 (5 bases each). The CDR3 loop spans 15 amino acids. V lost 4 bases and J 5 bases, leaving 14 bases between the germline ends. Germline values: CDR1 SEHNR, CDR2 FQNEAQ (reference sequence). As DNA, the CDR3 is TGTGCCAGCAGCTCCGGGACCAAATCTACCGGGGAGCTGTTTTTT. Its translation is CASSSGTKSTGELFF.

This clonotype was seen more than once but under ten times. The V call is TRBV29-1, the J call TRBJ1-1, with 11 bases identical to TRBD1. CDR1 is SQVTM and CDR2 is ANQGSEA in the germline V gene. This CDR3 has 12 residues. The trim removed 8 bases at V and 8 bases at J, leaving 7 bases unmatched. The CDR3 DNA sequence: TGCAGCACCGGACAGGGGGCCTCAGAAGCTTTCTTT. Translated: CSTGQGASEAFF.

The chain employs TRBV7-2 and TRBJ2-3; perhaps TRBD1 as D (6 bases). Trimming took off 5 bases at V and 7 bases at J, with 16 bases between the two ends. The CDR3 sequence is 14 residues long. The germline CDR1 and CDR2 sequences are SGHTA and FQGNSA. The chain's CDR3 is CASSEQGSSNTQYF. The CDR3 DNA reads TGTGCCAGCAGCGAACAGGGTAGTTCCAATACGCAGTATTTT.

The genes are TRBV9 and TRBJ2-7; TRBD2 agrees at 9 bases. CDR1 SGDLS and CDR2 YYNGEE come from the germline V gene. V was clipped by 0 bases and J by 5 bases; unmatched bases: 3. The CDR3 spans 14 residues. The CDR3 DNA follows: TGTGCCAGCAGCGTAGAACTAGCGGGCGACGAGCAGTACTTC. Translating gives CASSVELAGDEQYF.

The DNA for the CDR3 is TGCAGTGCTAGCTTGGGGGGAGGAAATCAGCCCCAGCATTTT. It translates to CSASLGGGNQPQHF. J is TRBJ1-5 and V is TRBV20-1, with a tentative D call TRBD1 (5 bases). The CDR3 consists of 14 residues. V lost 3 bases and J 4 bases, leaving 13 bases between the germline ends. CDR1 is DFQATT, CDR2 SNEGSKA, per germline (reference sequence).

This clonotype was observed a few times. The chain links TRBV15 to TRBJ2-3; D is ambiguous. V lost 10 bases, J lost 0 bases, and 11 bases lay in between. Germline V CDR1 and CDR2: LNHNV, YYDKDF (reference sequence). This CDR3 region has 13 residues. CDR3 region: CAIQGQSTDTQYF. The DNA of the CDR3 is TGTGCCATCCAAGGGCAAAGCACAGATACGCAGTATTTT.

Only one count was recorded for this clonotype. The chain couples TRBV5-4 to TRBJ2-2; 7 bases are a match to TRBD2. Germline CDR1 SGHNT, CDR2 YYREEE (reference sequence). The CDR3 extends over 15 amino acids. V gave up 2 bases and J gave up 2 bases; unmatched junction bases: 3. The CDR3 loop is CASSFPSGNTGELFF. CDR3 bases: TGTGCCAGCAGCTTCCCTAGCGGCAACACCGGGGAGCTGTTTTTT. The variable domain in full, with the rest retrieved from reference TRBV5-4 and TRBJ2-2, is ETGVTQSPTHLIKTRGQQVTLRCSSQSGHNTVSWYQQALGQGPQFIFQYYREEENGRGNFPPRFSGLQFPNYSSELNVNALELDDSALYLCASSFPSGNTGELFFGEGSRLTVL.

The chain joins TRBV25-1 to TRBJ2-7; D tentatively reads TRBD1 or TRBD2 (5 bases each). The CDR3 totals 11 residues. Trimming cost V 9 bases and J 9 bases, with 15 bases left between them. The germline CDR1 and CDR2 sequences are MGHDK and SYGVNS. The CDR3 DNA sequence: TGTGCCAGTTCATTGGGGGTTCGGCAGTACTTC. It is translated as CASSLGVRQYF.

This clonotype showed up just a few times. The rearrangement links TRBV28 to TRBJ2-1; possibly TRBD1 or TRBD2 for D (5 bases each). This CDR3 has 14 residues. Germline CDR1 MDHEN, CDR2 SYDVKM. The V end was cut by 3 bases, the J end by 0 bases, with 6 bases between. CDR3 in amino acids: CASSLGVSYNEQFF. The CDR3 DNA reads as TGTGCCAGCAGTTTGGGGGTCTCCTACAATGAGCAGTTCTTC.

This clonotype was picked up many times. The chain carries TRBV6-1 and TRBJ1-6, with unresolved D. In germline, CDR1 is MNHNS, CDR2 SASEGT. The CDR3 is 14 residues long. V dropped 3 bases and J dropped 8 bases, with 11 bases sitting between them. The chain's CDR3 is CASSDGVMDSPLHF. The DNA of the CDR3 is TGTGCCAGCAGTGACGGAGTAATGGATTCACCCCTCCACTTT.

This clonotype was counted between two and nine times. The gene calls are TRBV5-1 and TRBJ2-6, with 7 bases lining up with TRBD1. This CDR3 contains 15 residues. Per the germline V gene, CDR1 is SGHRS and CDR2 is YFSETQ. V dropped 4 bases and J dropped 4; count of bases not matched to a gene: 5. CDR3 loop: CASSLPGGGANVLTF. In DNA, the CDR3 is TGCGCCAGCAGCCTCCCAGGGGGAGGGGCCAACGTCCTGACTTTC.

This clonotype was seen ten or more times. This chain uses TRBV29-1 with TRBJ1-2; D unresolved. The CDR3 runs 11 residues. Germline V CDR1 and CDR2: SQVTM, ANQGSEA. The V gene lost 4 bases and the J gene lost 5 bases, with 8 bases spanning the gap. The CDR3 DNA follows: TGCAGCGTTGGGGCAGCGTATGGCTACACCTTC. It encodes CSVGAAYGYTF.

V gene TRBV12-3 or TRBV12-4 combines with J gene TRBJ1-5; D is ambiguous. The CDR3 runs to 12 residues. Trimming took 5 bases from V and 5 from J, leaving 7 bases between them. The CDR3 bases are TGTGCCAGCAGTCCTGGTTATCAGCCCCAGCATTTT. This codes for CASSPGYQPQHF.

This chain joins TRBV16 and TRBJ1-1; TRBD1 matches 8 bases. The CDR3 consists of 15 residues. Trimming cost V 3 bases and J 4 bases; bases outside gene matches: 7. CDR1 and CDR2 (germline): KGHSY, FQNENV. The CDR3 loop is CASSHRTGIGTEAFF. The CDR3 nucleotides are TGTGCCAGCAGCCATCGGACAGGGATCGGCACTGAAGCTTTCTTT.

The chain joins TRBV28 to TRBJ2-1, with D possibly TRBD2 on 5 matching bases. CDR3 length: 16 amino acids. The V end lost 4 bases, the J end lost 4 bases, and 17 bases lay between the germline ends. The germline gives CDR1 MDHEN, CDR2 SYDVKM. The CDR3 loop reads CASSSSASRSYNEQFF. In DNA form, the CDR3 reads TGTGCCAGCAGTTCCTCAGCTAGCCGGTCGTACAATGAGCAGTTCTTC.

V is TRBV4-3 and J is TRBJ1-5; D remains ambiguous. The germline V gene has CDR1 LGHNA and CDR2 YSLEER. V shed 0 bases and J shed 5 bases, with 8 bases lying between them. The length of the CDR3 is 14 residues. The CDR3 loop reads CASSQEFGDQPQHF. The CDR3 DNA is TGCGCCAGCAGCCAAGAGTTTGGGGATCAGCCCCAGCATTTT.

The chain combines TRBV9 with TRBJ1-3, with no clear D. The germline V gene has CDR1 SGDLS and CDR2 YYNGEE. V lost 4 bases, J lost 13 bases, and 18 bases lay in between. CDR3 size: 13 residues. CDR3: CASSPQARAEIYF. Here the CDR3 DNA reads TGTGCCAGCAGCCCTCAGGCGAGGGCAGAGATATATTTT. The whole variable domain, filled in from reference TRBV9 and TRBJ1-3, reads DSGVTQTPKHLITATGQRVTLRCSPRSGDLSVYWYQQSLDQGLQFLIQYYNGEERAKGNILERFSAQQFPDLHSELNLSSLELGDSALYFCASSPQARAEIYFGEGSWLTVV.

The chain carries TRBV7-9 and TRBJ2-3, with D tentatively TRBD1 (6 bases). Germline V CDR1 and CDR2: SEHNR, FQNEAQ (reference sequence). V was clipped by 4 bases and J by 1 base, with 15 bases between them. The CDR3 is 16 residues long. Here the CDR3 DNA reads TGTGCCAGCAGCTACGACCGGGACACAGGCACAGATACGCAGTATTTT. Its translation is CASSYDRDTGTDTQYF.

This clonotype was counted only a few times. The chain couples TRBV5-5 to TRBJ2-7; either TRBD1 or TRBD2 may fit D (5 bases each). The CDR3 has 15 amino acids. The germline V and J ends were trimmed by 7 bases and 0 bases, with 17 bases remaining between them. Per germline, CDR1 SGHKS and CDR2 YYEKEE (reference sequence). In nucleotides, the CDR3 is TGTGCCAGCGCTGCACCGGGGCCCGGCTCCTACGAGCAGTACTTC. Translated: CASAAPGPGSYEQYF. Together with reference TRBV5-5 and TRBJ2-7, the CDR3 gives the full variable domain: DAGVTQSPTHLIKTRGQQVTLRCSPISGHKSVSWYQQVLGQGPQFIFQYYEKEERGRGNFPDRFSARQFPNYSSELNVNALLLGDSALYLCASAAPGPGSYEQYFGPGTRLTVT.

The table lists this clonotype with a few counts. The V call is TRBV6-5, the J call TRBJ2-7; 7 nucleotides line up with TRBD1. CDR1 MNHEY and CDR2 SVGAGI come from the germline V gene. Trimming removed 7 bases from V and 1 base from J; junction bases left unmatched: 7. The CDR3 extends over 14 amino acids. DNA for the CDR3: TGTGCCAGCAATACCCGGGACAGATCCTACGAGCAGTACTTC. Translation: CASNTRDRSYEQYF.